Here is one TCR beta chain with its context. The sample belongs to a study of control samples from healthy donors and cancer patients. Using immunoSEQ multiplex PCR, the repertoire was profiled, and TCRdb retains in-frame clones only, with some absent. The data show around 170,000 clones, 90% seen once. This CDR3 is 11 amino acids long. The ends were cut back, 9 bases at V and 11 bases at J, with 16 bases in the middle. The origin of this receptor is a woman aged 50 to 60 in good health. The chain carries TRBV12-3 or TRBV12-4 and TRBJ1-1; possibly TRBD1 for D (5 bases). The sample consisted of blood. In DNA, the CDR3 is TGTGCCAGTGGGGGATCTGCGGGCGCTTTCTTT. Amino acid sequence: CASGGSAGAFF.